The 9 T cell receptor beta chains reported below all come from one sample, sequenced in a study of Graves' ophthalmopathy and Graves' hyperthyroidism. Using RNA transcripts, the TCR beta CDR3 regions were amplified. Amplification began with first-round RT-PCR using HTBI primers, then second-round multiplex PCR was performed. TCRdb ran MiXCR on the multiplex PCR reads and lists one entry per CDR3 protein. The sample carries approximately 380,000 distinct CDR3 sequences, over 20% recorded once. Sequences were obtained from peripheral blood. The receptor source for this set is a young woman with stable Graves' hyperthyroidism.

At least ten counts were recorded for this clonotype. The chain recombines TRBV15 with TRBJ2-6; a possible D gene is TRBD1 (6 bases). Germline CDR1 reads LNHNV; CDR2 reads YYDKDF (reference sequence). V was pared by 0 bases and J by 0 bases, with 15 bases between. This CDR3 comprises 19 residues. CDR3 in DNA: TGTGCCACCAGCAGAGATATGGACAGTTCTTCCTCTGGGGCCAACGTCCTGACTTTC. Translated: CATSRDMDSSSSGANVLTF.

This clonotype was seen many times. The chain combines TRBV6-2 or TRBV6-3 with TRBJ2-5; D uncertain. Germline-derived CDR1 and CDR2 are MNHEY and SVGEGT. Trimming pared 2 bases from V and 5 bases from J, leaving 9 bases between. The CDR3 loop spans 13 amino acids. CDR3 sequence reads: CASSYVPGETQYF. The CDR3 bases are TGTGCCAGCAGTTACGTTCCCGGCGAGACCCAGTACTTC.

The sample holds one count of this clonotype. The chain recombines TRBV11-2 with TRBJ1-2; D perhaps matches TRBD1 (6 bases). The CDR3 runs to 12 residues. CDR1 and CDR2 from the germline V gene are SGHAT and FQNNGV. V lost 3 bases and J lost 9, with 11 bases in between. The CDR3 DNA reads TGTGCCAGCAGCTTTGGTCGGGACAGCTACACCTTC. Translated, it gives CASSFGRDSYTF.

This clonotype was recorded only once. V gene TRBV25-1 combines with J gene TRBJ1-2, with TRBD1 as a possible D gene (5 bases). Germline V gene lookup returns CDR1 MGHDK and CDR2 SYGVNS. CDR3 length: 14 amino acids. Trimming took 1 base from V and 8 from J, leaving 14 bases between them. CDR3 coding DNA: TGTGCCAGCAGTGAATTGGGCAGGGAGCACGGCTACACCTTC. Residues: CASSELGREHGYTF.

The chain joins TRBV6-1 to TRBJ2-5; 8 nucleotides line up with TRBD2. This CDR3 has 13 residues. Germline CDR1 MNHNS, CDR2 SASEGT. The V segment lost 7 bases and the J segment 9 bases; nucleotides outside the gene matches: 10. The CDR3 DNA is TGTGCCAGCAAACAGCGGGAGTCGGAGGCCCAGTACTTC. The encoded protein is CASKQRESEAQYF.

The J gene is TRBJ1-1, the V gene TRBV6-1, with D possibly TRBD1 on 5 matching bases. The CDR3 totals 12 residues. Trimming cost V 8 bases and J 1 base, with 8 bases left between them. Germline loops: CDR1 MNHNS, CDR2 SASEGT. The chain's CDR3 is CASLDKNTEAFF. The CDR3 DNA reads as TGTGCCAGCCTGGACAAGAACACTGAAGCTTTCTTT.

The V and J genes are TRBV6-1 and TRBJ1-2; a weak D match, TRBD1 (5 bases). The V gene lost 0 bases and the J gene lost 8 bases, with 13 bases spanning the gap. CDR1 is MNHNS and CDR2 is SASEGT in the germline V gene. The CDR3 consists of 14 residues. DNA of the CDR3: TGTGCCAGCAGTGAAGCGGGGCCCAGCGGGGGCTACACCTTC. Its translation: CASSEAGPSGGYTF.

This clonotype was seen at least ten times. The V gene is TRBV20-1, the J gene TRBJ2-7; 7 nucleotides match TRBD2. Germline trimming cut 3 bases from V and 6 bases from J; bases unmatched to any gene: 11. Per germline, CDR1 DFQATT and CDR2 SNEGSKA (reference sequence). The CDR3 has 14 residues. CDR3 DNA sequence: TGCAGTGCTAGCGGGGCGGGAGAGCTGGTCGAGCAGTACTTC. The encoded protein is CSASGAGELVEQYF.

The table lists this clonotype with many counts. The gene calls are TRBV7-2 and TRBJ2-7; 7 bases are a match to TRBD2. The junction had 2 bases not matched to a gene; V was cut back by 0 bases and J by 3 bases. The CDR3 extends over 14 amino acids. The germline CDR1 and CDR2 sequences are SGHTA and FQGNSA. Here the CDR3 DNA reads TGTGCCAGCAGCTTAGCCGGGACTAACTACGAGCAGTACTTC. As protein: CASSLAGTNYEQYF.